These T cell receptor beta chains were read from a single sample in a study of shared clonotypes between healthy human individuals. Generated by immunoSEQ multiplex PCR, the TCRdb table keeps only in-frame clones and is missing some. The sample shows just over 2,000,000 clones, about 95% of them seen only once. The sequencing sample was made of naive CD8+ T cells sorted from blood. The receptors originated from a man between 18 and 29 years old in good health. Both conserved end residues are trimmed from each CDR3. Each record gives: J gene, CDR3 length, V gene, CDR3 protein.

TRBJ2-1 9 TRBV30 AWSPPNEQF
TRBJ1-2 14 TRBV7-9 ASSLLSGTLNYGYT
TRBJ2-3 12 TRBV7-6 ASSPQVGADTQY
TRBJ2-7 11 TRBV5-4 ASRKDRGHEQY
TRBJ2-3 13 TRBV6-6 ASSYWDGSTDTQY
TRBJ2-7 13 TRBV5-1 ASSLAGTGGYEQY
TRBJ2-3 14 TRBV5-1 ASSSLAGGPTDTQY
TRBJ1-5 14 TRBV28 ASSLRGDSYNQPQH
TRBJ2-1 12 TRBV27 ASSLSLVVNEQF
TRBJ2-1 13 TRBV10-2 ASRDRVSSYNEQF
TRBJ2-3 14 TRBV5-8 ASSLVAGGNTDTQY
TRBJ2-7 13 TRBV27 ASSLKGTGYHEQY
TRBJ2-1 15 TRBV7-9 ASAPIPPVFSYNEQF
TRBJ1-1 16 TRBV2 ASSVSTGNGRLETEAF
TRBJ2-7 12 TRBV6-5 ASSYSGQGNEQY